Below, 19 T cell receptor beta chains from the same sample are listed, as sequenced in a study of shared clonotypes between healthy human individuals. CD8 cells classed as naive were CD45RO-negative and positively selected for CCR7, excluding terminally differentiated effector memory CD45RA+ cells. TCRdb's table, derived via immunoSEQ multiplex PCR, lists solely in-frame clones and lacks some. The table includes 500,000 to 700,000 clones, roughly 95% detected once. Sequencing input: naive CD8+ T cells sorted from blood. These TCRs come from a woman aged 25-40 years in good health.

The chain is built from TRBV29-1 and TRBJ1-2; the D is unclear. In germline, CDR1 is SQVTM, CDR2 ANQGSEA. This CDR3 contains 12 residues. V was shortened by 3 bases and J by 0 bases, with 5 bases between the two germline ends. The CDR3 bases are TGCAGCGTTGAGGCCTCTAACTATGGCTACACCTTC. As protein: CSVEASNYGYTF.

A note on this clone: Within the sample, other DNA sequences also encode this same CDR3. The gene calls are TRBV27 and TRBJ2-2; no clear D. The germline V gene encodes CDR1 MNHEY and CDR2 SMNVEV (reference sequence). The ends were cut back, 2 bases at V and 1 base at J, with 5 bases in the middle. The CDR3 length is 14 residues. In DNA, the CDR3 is TGTGCCAGCAGTTTACGGCTGAACACCGGGGAGCTGTTTTTT. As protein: CASSLRLNTGELFF.

The CDR3 coding sequence is TGTGCCAGCAGCCCAGGGACAGGAACCTACGAGCAGTACTTC. Protein sequence: CASSPGTGTYEQYF. The chain has TRBV7-8 and TRBJ2-7, with 8 positions matching TRBD1. Germline V gene data show CDR1 as SGHVS and CDR2 as FQNEAQ. The junction had 5 bases not matched to a gene; V was cut back by 5 bases and J by 2 bases. This CDR3 contains 14 residues. Together with reference TRBV7-8 and TRBJ2-7, the CDR3 gives the full variable domain: GAGVSQSPRYKVAKRGQDVALRCDPISGHVSLFWYQQALGQGPEFLTYFQNEAQLDKSGLPSDRFFAERPEGSVSTLKIQRTQQEDSAVYLCASSPGTGTYEQYFGPGTRLTVT.

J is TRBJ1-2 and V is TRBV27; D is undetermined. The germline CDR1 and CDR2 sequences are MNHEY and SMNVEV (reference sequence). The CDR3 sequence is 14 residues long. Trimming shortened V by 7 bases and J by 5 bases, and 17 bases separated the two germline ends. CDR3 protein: CASILPPMLYGYTF. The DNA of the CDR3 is TGTGCCAGCATCTTACCCCCTATGCTATATGGCTACACCTTC.

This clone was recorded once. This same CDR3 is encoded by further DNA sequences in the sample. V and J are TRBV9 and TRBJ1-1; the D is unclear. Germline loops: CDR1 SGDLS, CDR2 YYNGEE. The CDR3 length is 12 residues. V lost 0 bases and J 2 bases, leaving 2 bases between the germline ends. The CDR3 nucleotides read TGTGCCAGCAGCGTAGATAACACTGAAGCTTTCTTT. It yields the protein CASSVDNTEAFF.

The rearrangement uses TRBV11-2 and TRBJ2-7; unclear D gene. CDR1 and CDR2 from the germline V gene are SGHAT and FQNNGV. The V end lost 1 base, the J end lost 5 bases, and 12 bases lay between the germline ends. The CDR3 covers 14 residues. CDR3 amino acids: CASSLVGGYHEQYF. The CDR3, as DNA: TGTGCCAGCAGCTTAGTGGGCGGATACCACGAGCAGTACTTC.

The CDR3, as DNA: TGTGCCACCAGCAGAGATTGGATCAGCGGGAGATCATCCAATGAGCAGTTCTTC. Amino acid sequence: CATSRDWISGRSSNEQFF. The chain recombines TRBV15 with TRBJ2-1; 8 bases line up with TRBD2. The CDR3 runs 18 residues. The V segment lost 0 bases and the J segment 6 bases; nucleotides outside the gene matches: 13. CDR1 and CDR2 (germline): LNHNV, YYDKDF (reference sequence).

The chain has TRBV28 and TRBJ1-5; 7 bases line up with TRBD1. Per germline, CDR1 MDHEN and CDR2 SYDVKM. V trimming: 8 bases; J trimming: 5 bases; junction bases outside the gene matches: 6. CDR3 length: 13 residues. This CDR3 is CASSVTGDQPQHF. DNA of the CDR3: TGTGCCAGCTCTGTTACAGGGGATCAGCCCCAGCATTTT.

CDR3 loop: CASSPPSVQETQYF. In nucleotides, the CDR3 is TGTGCCAGCAGCCCGCCGAGCGTCCAAGAGACCCAGTACTTC. The chain is built from TRBV7-9 and TRBJ2-5, with D unresolved. CDR1 is SEHNR and CDR2 is FQNEAQ in the germline V gene (reference sequence). The CDR3 has 14 residues. Trimming left V 5 bases short and J 1 base short, with 11 bases between.

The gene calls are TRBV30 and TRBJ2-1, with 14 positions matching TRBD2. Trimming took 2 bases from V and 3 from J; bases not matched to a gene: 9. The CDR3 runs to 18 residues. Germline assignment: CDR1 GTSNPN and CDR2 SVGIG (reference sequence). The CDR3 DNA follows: TGTGCCTGGAGTTACGGACTAGCGGGAGGCCATGTCTACAATGAGCAGTTCTTC. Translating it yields CAWSYGLAGGHVYNEQFF.

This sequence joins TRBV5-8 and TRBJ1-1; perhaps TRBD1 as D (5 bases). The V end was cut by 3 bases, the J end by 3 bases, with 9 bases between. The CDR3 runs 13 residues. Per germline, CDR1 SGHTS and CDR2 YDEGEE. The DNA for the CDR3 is TGTGCCAGCAGCTGGGACCAGGACACTGAAGCTTTCTTT. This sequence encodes CASSWDQDTEAFF. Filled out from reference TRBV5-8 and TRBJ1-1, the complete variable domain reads EAGVTQSPTHLIKTRGQQATLRCSPISGHTSVYWYQQALGLGLQFLLWYDEGEERNRGNFPPRFSGRQFPNYSSELNVNALELEDSALYLCASSWDQDTEAFFGQGTRLTVV.

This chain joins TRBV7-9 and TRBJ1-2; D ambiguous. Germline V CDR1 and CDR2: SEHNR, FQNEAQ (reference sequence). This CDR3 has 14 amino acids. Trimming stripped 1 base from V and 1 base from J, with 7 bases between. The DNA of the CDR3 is TGTGCCAGCAGCTTAGATGCGATTAACTATGGCTACACCTTC. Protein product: CASSLDAINYGYTF.

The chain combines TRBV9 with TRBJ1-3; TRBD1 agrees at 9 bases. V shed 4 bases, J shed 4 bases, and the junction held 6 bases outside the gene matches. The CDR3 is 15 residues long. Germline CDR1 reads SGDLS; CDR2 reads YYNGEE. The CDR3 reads CASSSGQGAGNTIYF. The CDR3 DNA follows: TGTGCCAGCAGCTCGGGACAGGGCGCCGGAAACACCATATATTTT.

CDR3 bases: TGTGCCACCAGCAGAACTAGTGCAGAAGAGACCCAGTACTTC. It specifies CATSRTSAEETQYF. This rearrangement joins TRBV15 to TRBJ2-5, with D maybe TRBD2 (5 bases). The CDR3 runs to 14 residues. Trimming shortened V by 2 bases and J by 3 bases, and 10 bases separated the two germline ends. Per the germline V gene, CDR1 is LNHNV and CDR2 is YYDKDF (reference sequence).

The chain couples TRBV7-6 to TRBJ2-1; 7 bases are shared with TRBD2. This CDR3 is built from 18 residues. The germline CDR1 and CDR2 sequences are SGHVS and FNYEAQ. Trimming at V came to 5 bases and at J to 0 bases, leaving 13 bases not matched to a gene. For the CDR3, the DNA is TGTGCCAGCAGCCAAAAGCCCCTAGCGGACCCCTCCTACAATGAGCAGTTCTTC. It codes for CASSQKPLADPSYNEQFF. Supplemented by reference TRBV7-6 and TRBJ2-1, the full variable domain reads GAGVSQSPRYKVTKRGQDVALRCDPISGHVSLYWYRQALGQGPEFLTYFNYEAQQDKSGLPNDRFSAERPEGSISTLTIQRTEQRDSAMYRCASSQKPLADPSYNEQFFGPGTRLTVL.

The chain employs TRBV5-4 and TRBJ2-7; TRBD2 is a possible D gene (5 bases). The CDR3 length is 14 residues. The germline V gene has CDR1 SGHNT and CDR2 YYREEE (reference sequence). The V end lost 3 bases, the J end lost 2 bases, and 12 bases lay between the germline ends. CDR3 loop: CASSSGISTYEQYF. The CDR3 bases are TGTGCCAGCAGCTCCGGGATATCCACCTACGAGCAGTACTTC. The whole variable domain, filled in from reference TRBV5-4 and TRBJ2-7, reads ETGVTQSPTHLIKTRGQQVTLRCSSQSGHNTVSWYQQALGQGPQFIFQYYREEENGRGNFPPRFSGLQFPNYSSELNVNALELDDSALYLCASSSGISTYEQYFGPGTRLTVT.

CDR3 region: CASSGASSEQYF. The CDR3 nucleotides are TGTGCCAGCAGCGGGGCCTCTTCCGAGCAGTACTTC. The rearrangement uses TRBV5-4 and TRBJ2-7; weak D call: TRBD1 (5 bases). The ends were cut back, 4 bases at V and 6 bases at J, with 11 bases in the middle. CDR1 is SGHNT and CDR2 is YYREEE in the germline V gene (reference sequence). The length of the CDR3 is 12 residues.

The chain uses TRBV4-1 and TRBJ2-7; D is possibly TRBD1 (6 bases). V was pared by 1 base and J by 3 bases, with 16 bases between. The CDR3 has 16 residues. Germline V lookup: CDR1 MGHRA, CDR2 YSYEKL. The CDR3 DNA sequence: TGCGCCAGCAGCCAAGTAGCTGGGGGCGCACGCTACGAGCAGTACTTC. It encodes CASSQVAGGARYEQYF.

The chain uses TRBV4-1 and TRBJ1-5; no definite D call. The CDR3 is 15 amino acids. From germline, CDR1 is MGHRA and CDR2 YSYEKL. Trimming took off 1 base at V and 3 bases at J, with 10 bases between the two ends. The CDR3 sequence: CASSQVVSYNQPQHF. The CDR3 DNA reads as TGCGCCAGCAGCCAAGTGGTCAGTTACAATCAGCCCCAGCATTTT.